The rows below give T cell receptor beta chains drawn from one sample of a study of technical replicates of blood from several donors. Clones were read by immunoSEQ multiplex PCR, and TCRdb kept only the in-frame ones, dropping some. The sample lists about 85,000 clones, 90% to 95% occurring once. The material sequenced was T cells isolated from PBMCs. These receptors were taken from a human donor in good health. The CDR3 runs from the conserved cysteine through the conserved F or W. Fields, in order: D gene, J gene, clone size, V gene, CDR3 length, CDR3 protein, CDR3 DNA. The D gene is left open where the match is weak. Clone size is not always given. Where it is, it says once, few, many or a class for expanded clones.

d_call: .
j_call: TRBJ2-1
clone_size: .
v_call: TRBV10-3
cdr3_length: 12
cdr3_aa: CASGTGTNEQFF
cdr3_nt: TGTGCCAGCGGAACAGGGACCAATGAGCAGTTCTTC

d_call: TRBD2
j_call: TRBJ2-1
clone_size: .
v_call: TRBV28
cdr3_length: 15
cdr3_aa: CASSLSGSSYNEQFF
cdr3_nt: TGTGCCAGCAGTCTTAGCGGGAGCTCCTACAATGAGCAGTTCTTC

d_call: .
j_call: TRBJ2-2
clone_size: .
v_call: TRBV18
cdr3_length: 16
cdr3_aa: CASSPTSGTNTGELFF
cdr3_nt: TGTGCCAGCTCACCCACTTCCGGGACGAACACCGGGGAGCTGTTTTTT

d_call: TRBD1
j_call: TRBJ2-3
clone_size: .
v_call: TRBV5-1
cdr3_length: 16
cdr3_aa: CASSKTGEVVTDTQYF
cdr3_nt: TGCGCCAGCAGCAAAACAGGGGAAGTTGTTACAGATACGCAGTATTTT

d_call: TRBD2
j_call: TRBJ2-3
clone_size: .
v_call: TRBV6-1
cdr3_length: 17
cdr3_aa: CASSEMTSGGPTDTQYF
cdr3_nt: TGTGCCAGCAGTGAGATGACTAGCGGGGGCCCCACAGATACGCAGTATTTT

d_call: TRBD2
j_call: TRBJ2-7
clone_size: .
v_call: TRBV28
cdr3_length: 17
cdr3_aa: CASSLIGGGLESYEQYF
cdr3_nt: TGTGCCAGCAGTTTAATTGGGGGGGGACTAGAGTCCTACGAGCAGTACTTC

d_call: .
j_call: TRBJ1-5
clone_size: .
v_call: TRBV5-1
cdr3_length: 14
cdr3_aa: CASSPGQSNQPQHF
cdr3_nt: TGCGCCAGCAGCCCTGGACAGAGCAATCAGCCCCAGCATTTT

d_call: TRBD1
j_call: TRBJ1-2
clone_size: .
v_call: TRBV27
cdr3_length: 13
cdr3_aa: CASGQGDVYGYTF
cdr3_nt: TGTGCCTCTGGACAGGGGGACGTCTATGGCTACACCTTC

d_call: .
j_call: TRBJ2-7
clone_size: .
v_call: TRBV7-6
cdr3_length: 17
cdr3_aa: CASSFGSVWDTAYEQYF
cdr3_nt: TGTGCCAGCAGCTTCGGTTCCGTATGGGACACAGCCTACGAGCAGTACTTC

d_call: .
j_call: TRBJ2-2
clone_size: .
v_call: TRBV4-1
cdr3_length: 14
cdr3_aa: CASSQVGLAGELFF
cdr3_nt: TGCGCCAGCAGCCAAGTTGGCCTGGCCGGGGAGCTGTTTTTT

d_call: TRBD2
j_call: TRBJ2-1
clone_size: .
v_call: TRBV27
cdr3_length: 14
cdr3_aa: CASSRTSGFNEQFF
cdr3_nt: TGTGCCAGCAGTCGGACTAGCGGATTCAATGAGCAGTTCTTC

d_call: TRBD1
j_call: TRBJ2-7
clone_size: .
v_call: TRBV5-5
cdr3_length: 15
cdr3_aa: CASRWTGEPPYEQYF
cdr3_nt: TGTGCCAGCAGGTGGACAGGGGAACCACCCTACGAGCAGTACTTC

d_call: .
j_call: TRBJ1-2
clone_size: .
v_call: TRBV19
cdr3_length: 15
cdr3_aa: CASSRDGEPNYGYTF
cdr3_nt: TGTGCCAGTAGTAGGGATGGGGAGCCTAACTATGGCTACACCTTC

d_call: TRBD1
j_call: TRBJ1-1
clone_size: once
v_call: TRBV2
cdr3_length: 14
cdr3_aa: CASSTPTTGTEAFF
cdr3_nt: TGTGCCAGCAGTACTCCCACGACAGGGACTGAAGCTTTCTTT

d_call: .
j_call: TRBJ2-1
clone_size: .
v_call: TRBV5-6
cdr3_length: 14
cdr3_aa: CASSVTAAYNEQFF
cdr3_nt: TGTGCCAGCAGCGTAACGGCGGCCTACAATGAGCAGTTCTTC

d_call: TRBD2
j_call: TRBJ2-5
clone_size: .
v_call: TRBV9
cdr3_length: 14
cdr3_aa: CASTTGLARETQYF
cdr3_nt: TGTGCCAGCACCACCGGACTAGCACGAGAGACCCAGTACTTC

d_call: TRBD2
j_call: TRBJ2-1
clone_size: .
v_call: TRBV19
cdr3_length: 16
cdr3_aa: CASSIVELADHNEQFF
cdr3_nt: TGTGCCAGTAGTATAGTCGAACTAGCGGACCACAATGAGCAGTTCTTC

d_call: TRBD1
j_call: TRBJ1-2
clone_size: .
v_call: TRBV11-2
cdr3_length: 18
cdr3_aa: CASSPIHRVDRASGGYTF
cdr3_nt: TGTGCCAGCAGCCCAATACACCGCGTGGACAGGGCCTCAGGAGGCTACACCTTC

d_call: .
j_call: TRBJ2-7
clone_size: .
v_call: TRBV7-9
cdr3_length: 13
cdr3_aa: CASSDWQTYEQYF
cdr3_nt: TGTGCCAGCAGCGATTGGCAGACCTACGAGCAGTACTTC

d_call: .
j_call: TRBJ1-1
clone_size: .
v_call: TRBV7-2
cdr3_length: 15
cdr3_aa: CASSLGPGLGTEAFF
cdr3_nt: TGTGCCAGCAGCTTAGGCCCAGGGTTGGGCACTGAAGCTTTCTTT

d_call: .
j_call: TRBJ2-1
clone_size: .
v_call: TRBV27
cdr3_length: 12
cdr3_aa: CSSFSSYNEQFF
cdr3_nt: TGTTCCTCGTTTAGCTCCTACAATGAGCAGTTCTTC

d_call: .
j_call: TRBJ2-7
clone_size: .
v_call: TRBV11-2
cdr3_length: 14
cdr3_aa: CASSQSGVSYEQYF
cdr3_nt: TGTGCCAGCAGCCAATCCGGAGTATCCTACGAGCAGTACTTC

d_call: .
j_call: TRBJ2-7
clone_size: .
v_call: TRBV4-1
cdr3_length: 13
cdr3_aa: CASSQDPNYEQYF
cdr3_nt: TGCGCCAGCAGCCAAGATCCCAATTACGAGCAGTACTTC

d_call: .
j_call: TRBJ1-1
clone_size: .
v_call: TRBV11-1
cdr3_length: 16
cdr3_aa: CASSLYRRPMNTEAFF
cdr3_nt: TGTGCCAGCAGCTTATATCGGCGGCCCATGAACACTGAAGCTTTCTTT

d_call: .
j_call: TRBJ2-1
clone_size: .
v_call: TRBV18
cdr3_length: 15
cdr3_aa: CASSPRGKSEDEQFF
cdr3_nt: TGTGCCAGCTCACCAAGAGGCAAGTCGGAGGATGAGCAGTTCTTC

d_call: .
j_call: TRBJ2-3
clone_size: .
v_call: TRBV5-4
cdr3_length: 17
cdr3_aa: CASSVGGAGASTDTQYF
cdr3_nt: TGTGCCAGCAGCGTTGGCGGAGCTGGGGCCAGCACAGATACGCAGTATTTT

d_call: .
j_call: TRBJ2-1
clone_size: .
v_call: TRBV7-9
cdr3_length: 15
cdr3_aa: CASSSSFPLYNEQFF
cdr3_nt: TGTGCCAGCAGCTCCTCTTTCCCCCTGTACAATGAGCAGTTCTTC

d_call: .
j_call: TRBJ2-7
clone_size: .
v_call: TRBV28
cdr3_length: 14
cdr3_aa: CASSYRHDRSEQYF
cdr3_nt: TGTGCCAGCAGTTACCGACACGACCGATCGGAACAGTACTTC

d_call: TRBD1
j_call: TRBJ1-5
clone_size: .
v_call: TRBV5-1
cdr3_length: 15
cdr3_aa: CASSLVAGGDQPQHF
cdr3_nt: TGCGCCAGCAGCTTGGTGGCAGGGGGAGATCAGCCCCAGCATTTT

d_call: TRBD1
j_call: TRBJ1-2
clone_size: .
v_call: TRBV6-5
cdr3_length: 15
cdr3_aa: CASSYHRTGNYGYTF
cdr3_nt: TGTGCCAGCAGTTATCACAGGACAGGGAACTATGGCTACACCTTC

d_call: TRBD1
j_call: TRBJ2-5
clone_size: .
v_call: TRBV4-1
cdr3_length: 14
cdr3_aa: CASSHTGGRETQYF
cdr3_nt: TGCGCCAGCAGCCATACAGGGGGCAGGGAGACCCAGTACTTC

d_call: TRBD2
j_call: TRBJ2-1
clone_size: .
v_call: TRBV23-1
cdr3_length: 16
cdr3_aa: CASSQSDSGRTNEQFF
cdr3_nt: TGCGCCAGCAGTCAATCGGATAGCGGGAGGACGAATGAGCAGTTCTTC

d_call: TRBD1
j_call: TRBJ1-1
clone_size: .
v_call: TRBV28
cdr3_length: 15
cdr3_aa: CASSMDRVLYTEAFF
cdr3_nt: TGTGCCAGCAGTATGGACAGGGTTCTGTACACTGAAGCTTTCTTT

d_call: .
j_call: TRBJ1-1
clone_size: .
v_call: TRBV28
cdr3_length: 16
cdr3_aa: CASRLDGRVWNTEAFF
cdr3_nt: TGTGCCAGCAGACTTGACGGCCGGGTTTGGAACACTGAAGCTTTCTTT

d_call: TRBD2
j_call: TRBJ2-1
clone_size: .
v_call: TRBV19
cdr3_length: 19
cdr3_aa: CASSLGLAGGPSSYNEQFF
cdr3_nt: TGTGCCAGTAGTTTGGGACTAGCGGGAGGGCCAAGCTCCTACAATGAGCAGTTCTTC

d_call: TRBD1
j_call: TRBJ1-5
clone_size: once
v_call: TRBV7-8
cdr3_length: 15
cdr3_aa: CASSEQGWGNQPQHF
cdr3_nt: TGTGCCAGCAGCGAACAGGGGTGGGGCAATCAGCCCCAGCATTTT

d_call: TRBD1
j_call: TRBJ2-1
clone_size: .
v_call: TRBV6-5
cdr3_length: 14
cdr3_aa: CASSYSTGHNEQFF
cdr3_nt: TGTGCCAGCAGTTACTCGACAGGGCACAATGAGCAGTTCTTC

d_call: .
j_call: TRBJ1-1
clone_size: .
v_call: TRBV19
cdr3_length: 14
cdr3_aa: CASHEQGRRAEAFF
cdr3_nt: TGTGCCAGTCACGAACAGGGTAGAAGGGCTGAAGCTTTCTTT

d_call: .
j_call: TRBJ2-5
clone_size: .
v_call: TRBV12-5
cdr3_length: 14
cdr3_aa: CASGLGTRGETQYF
cdr3_nt: TGTGCTAGTGGTTTGGGGACCCGCGGGGAGACCCAGTACTTC

d_call: .
j_call: TRBJ2-3
clone_size: .
v_call: TRBV18
cdr3_length: 15
cdr3_aa: CASSPIGGALGTQYF
cdr3_nt: TGTGCCAGCTCACCAATTGGGGGCGCATTAGGTACGCAGTATTTT